This TCR beta chain came from a study of T cell responses to AZD1222 COVID-19 vaccine. Whole-study results and caveats: Spike-specific TCR breadth and depth rose after two AZD1222 doses. Just a handful of AZD1222 recipients were seropositive at baseline.

The table came from immunoSEQ multiplex PCR; TCRdb's copy has only in-frame clones and leaves some out. The sample holds 100,000 or so clones, around 87% seen once. The germline CDR1 and CDR2 sequences are SGHAT and FQNNGV. The V gene lost 2 bases and the J gene lost 8 bases, with 18 bases spanning the gap. CDR3 length: 16 residues. A word on this clone: Its cognate antigen is unknown.

The genes are TRBV11-2 and TRBJ1-4; D is unclear. The specimen comprised peripheral blood, sampled on day 0 of AZD1222 vaccination. The receptor's source is an adult in good health. The CDR3 here is CASSLTGLGGREKLFF. The CDR3 DNA is TGTGCCAGCAGCTTAACCGGTTTGGGAGGGCGGGAAAAACTGTTTTTT.